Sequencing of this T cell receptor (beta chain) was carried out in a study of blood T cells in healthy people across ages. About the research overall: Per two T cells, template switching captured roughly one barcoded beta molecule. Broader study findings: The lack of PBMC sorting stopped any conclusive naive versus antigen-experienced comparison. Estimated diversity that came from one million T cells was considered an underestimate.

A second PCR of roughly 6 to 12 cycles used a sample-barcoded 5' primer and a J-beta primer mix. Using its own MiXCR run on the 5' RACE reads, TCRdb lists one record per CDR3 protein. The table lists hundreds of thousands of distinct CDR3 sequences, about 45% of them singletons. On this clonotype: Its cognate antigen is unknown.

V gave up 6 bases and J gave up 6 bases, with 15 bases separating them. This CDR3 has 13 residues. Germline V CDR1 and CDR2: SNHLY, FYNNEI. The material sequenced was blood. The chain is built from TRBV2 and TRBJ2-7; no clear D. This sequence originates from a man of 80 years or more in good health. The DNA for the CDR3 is TGTGCCAGCAGGGTCTCTAGGAATGGCGAGCAGTACTTC. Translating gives CASRVSRNGEQYF.